This entry features one T cell receptor (beta chain) sequence. As yet, its antigen is unknown. The CDR3 consists of 17 residues. Losses at the gene ends were 4 bases for V and 5 bases for J; bases not matched to a gene: 14. Germline CDR1 SGHRS, CDR2 YFSETQ. The data derive from a study of T-cell reconstitution after alpha-beta-depleted transplantation in children. General observations from the study: T-cell numbers and diversity one year post-transplant derived largely from freshly generated T cells. There were reportedly several hundred expanded graft clones from which alpha-beta T cells came about two months after transplant.

Researchers prepared the TCRbeta library using unique molecular identifiers, the study reports. TCRdb reprocessed the PCR reads with MiXCR, giving one entry per CDR3 protein. The repertoire holds about 980,000 distinct CDR3 sequences, with roughly 29% as singletons. Sequencing used PBMCs, mostly from graft donor cells, obtained 360 days after TCRalphabeta/CD19-depleted stem cell transplant. The chain is built from TRBV5-1 and TRBJ1-4; 7 bases align to TRBD1. The clonotype originates from a boy younger than two who had a stem cell transplant for SCID, so the T cells may come from the graft donor. CDR3 region: CASSPTTGTGLNEKLFF. In DNA form, the CDR3 reads TGCGCCAGCAGCCCCACGACAGGGACGGGGTTAAATGAAAAACTGTTTTTT. Drawing the rest from reference TRBV5-1 and TRBJ1-4, the complete variable domain is KAGVTQTPRYLIKTRGQQVTLSCSPISGHRSVSWYQQTPGQGLQFLFEYFSETQRNKGNFPGRFSGRQFSNSRSEMNVSTLELGDSALYLCASSPTTGTGLNEKLFFGSGTQLSVL.